This is a list of T cell receptor beta chains from one sample in a study of tumor and adjacent non-tumor tissue in lung cancer. TCRdb fed the multiplex PCR reads into MiXCR, producing one record per CDR3 protein. The sample has over 100,000 distinct CDR3 sequences; 75% are singletons. The specimen sequenced was lung tumor tissue. These receptors all come from a woman aged 60 to 75 with non-small cell lung cancer. The CDR3 runs from the conserved cysteine through the conserved F or W. The D gene is left open where the match is weak. Clone size is stated in some rows and not others, as once, few, many or a class when expanded.

TRBV6-2/TRBV6-3	.	TRBD1	TRBJ1-2	TGTGCCAGCAGGAGGACAGGGACCGACTATGGCTGCACCTTC	CASRRTGTDYGCTF
TRBV11-2	.	TRBD2	TRBJ2-7	TGTGTCAGCAGATATGGGATTAGCGGGGGCTACGAGCAGTACTTC	CVSRYGISGGYEQYF
TRBV9	.	.	TRBJ2-1	TGTGCCAGCAGCATGCTACCGAGCGAGAATGAGCAGTTCTTC	CASSMLPSENEQFF
TRBV12-3/TRBV12-4	.	.	TRBJ1-1	TGTGTCAGCAATTTAGTCAGCGGCACTGAAGCTTTCTTT	CVSNLVSGTEAFF
TRBV7-3	.	.	TRBJ2-2	TGTGCCAGCAGCCAGGGACTGGCGTGCGGGGAGCTGTTTTTT	CASSQGLACGELFF
TRBV18	few	.	TRBJ2-1	TGTGCCAGCTCACGCCGGGGGACAGTCTATGAGCAGTTCTTC	CASSRRGTVYEQFF
TRBV20-1	.	TRBD2	TRBJ2-3	TGCAGTGCTACCCTCGGACTAGCGGGAATCGAAATTACGCAGTATTTT	CSATLGLAGIEITQYF
TRBV12-3/TRBV12-4	.	.	TRBJ2-5	TGTGCCAACAGTTTAGGGCTCAAAGAGACCCACTACTTC	CANSLGLKETHYF
TRBV7-9	few	.	TRBJ2-1	TGTGCCAGCAGCTCTGTCGGGGAGCAGTTCTTC	CASSSVGEQFF
TRBV11-3	.	.	TRBJ1-1	TGTGCCAGCAGCATAGATTCGGGGAGAGGCAATGAAACTTTCTTT	CASSIDSGRGNETFF
TRBV20-1	.	.	TRBJ1-5	TGCAGTGCTAGGGGACAATCTATCGGCATTCAGCCCCAGCATTTT	CSARGQSIGIQPQHF
TRBV6-5	once	TRBD2	TRBJ2-4	TGTGCCAGCAGACCATCGAAACGGGGAGGGACCAAAAACAATCAGTACTTC	CASRPSKRGGTKNNQYF
TRBV19	.	.	TRBJ1-5	TGTGCCAGTAGTATAGACGGCGGGGACTCAGCCCAGCATTTT	CASSIDGGDSAQHF
TRBV11-1	.	.	TRBJ1-1	TGTGCCAGCAGCTTAGAATTGAATATTGAAGCTTTCTTT	CASSLELNIEAFF
TRBV11-1	.	.	TRBJ2-7	TGTGCCAGCAACTTGCATCCAGACAACGAGCAGTACTTT	CASNLHPDNEQYF
TRBV13	.	.	TRBJ2-3	TGTGCCAGCAGCACTCTAGCGACGGGTACGCAGTATTTT	CASSTLATGTQYF
TRBV6-5	.	.	TRBJ2-7	TGTGTCAGCAGTTACTCCCGGGTAAGCGATCAGTACTTC	CVSSYSRVSDQYF
TRBV28	once	.	TRBJ1-2	TGTGCCTGCACCTTAGGCACAGGGAGTGGCTACACCTTC	CACTLGTGSGYTF
TRBV6-2/TRBV6-3	.	.	TRBJ2-3	TGTGCCAGCACCTTTGATAGGAGGGGGTACACAGATACGCAGTATTTT	CASTFDRRGYTDTQYF
TRBV11-2	.	.	TRBJ2-5	TGTGCCAGCAATCCAAAGGGCGATCAGGAGACCCAGTACTTC	CASNPKGDQETQYF
TRBV4-2	.	.	TRBJ1-5	TGTGCCAGCTGCGATGGGGGAAGGACTCAGCCCCAGCATTTT	CASCDGGRTQPQHF
TRBV11-2	.	.	TRBJ2-5	TGTGCCAGCAGTCCACAGCGCGGTCAAGAGACACAGTATTTC	CASSPQRGQETQYF
TRBV11-2	.	.	TRBJ1-5	TGTGCCAGCTCCCGGCACAGGTGTCAGGCCCAGCATTTT	CASSRHRCQAQHF
TRBV20-1	.	.	TRBJ2-2	TGCAGTGCTAGTCCTTGGGAGACATGGAGCGGGACCGGGGAGCTGTTTTTT	CSASPWETWSGTGELFF
TRBV11-1	.	.	TRBJ2-5	TGTCCCAACAGCCGAGACAGAGGCGGCCTCCAAGAGACCCAGTACTTC	CPNSRDRGGLQETQYF
TRBV4-3	many	.	TRBJ2-2	TGCGCCAGCAGTGTCGGACCCTCGAACACCGGGGAGCTGTTTTTT	CASSVGPSNTGELFF
TRBV20-1	.	.	TRBJ1-1	TGCAGTACTCTACCGGTCCGGGGGCTTAATCTGAACACTGAAGCTTTCTTT	CSTLPVRGLNLNTEAFF
TRBV28	.	TRBD2	TRBJ2-3	TGTTCGATAGCGGGAGGGCCAGGAGATACGCAGTATTTT	CSIAGGPGDTQYF
TRBV11-1	.	TRBD2	TRBJ2-2	TGTGCCAGCAGCCCGCAACTAGCGGGAGAATCCACCGGGGACTTGTTTTTT	CASSPQLAGESTGDLFF
TRBV28	once	.	TRBJ2-2	TGCGTCAGCAGCTCACTCGGGCCCCGAGTCGGGGAGCTGTTTTTT	CVSSSLGPRVGELFF
TRBV20-1	.	.	TRBJ2-7	TGCATTGCTAGAGCCGGGGGTAACTCATACGAGCAGTACTTC	CIARAGGNSYEQYF
TRBV7-2	.	.	TRBJ1-2	TGTGCCAGCAGCTTAGTGGGCTATGGCTACACCTTC	CASSLVGYGYTF
TRBV5-5	.	TRBD2	TRBJ2-1	TGTGCCAGCAGGCTTGGACTAGCGTGGGGCATTGAGCATTTCTTC	CASRLGLAWGIEHFF
TRBV28	.	.	TRBJ1-5	TGTGCCAGCAGATTCCGGTCGTTCAATCAGCCCCAGCATTTT	CASRFRSFNQPQHF
TRBV20-1	many	.	TRBJ2-6	TGCAGTGCTAGAATGGGAGACAGAGGGTCTGGGGCCAACGTCCTGACTTTC	CSARMGDRGSGANVLTF
TRBV11-2	.	.	TRBJ1-1	TGTGCCAGCAGCCCCAGGTCCGAGAGTGAAACTTTCTTT	CASSPRSESETFF
TRBV11-3	.	.	TRBJ2-5	TGTGCAAGCAAAAGTCTGGAGACCCAAGAGACCCAGTACTTC	CASKSLETQETQYF
TRBV5-1	.	.	TRBJ1-5	TGCGCCAGCAGCTCAAGACCCAATCAGCCCCAGCATTTT	CASSSRPNQPQHF
TRBV19	.	TRBD1	TRBJ1-5	TGTGCCAGTAGTCGCACCAGCCCCGGGACAGGCAATCAGCCCCAGCATTTT	CASSRTSPGTGNQPQHF
TRBV4-1	.	TRBD2	TRBJ2-3	TGCGCCAGCATCCGGGACTATATGGAAACGCAGTATTTT	CASIRDYMETQYF
TRBV5-1	.	TRBD1	TRBJ1-4	TGCGCCAGCAGCTCGGGACAGGGCATAGGCGAAAAACTGTTTTTT	CASSSGQGIGEKLFF
TRBV6-2/TRBV6-3	.	TRBD1	TRBJ1-2	TGTGCCAACAGACGCGCGGGACAGGGGTATGGCTACACCTTC	CANRRAGQGYGYTF
TRBV12-3/TRBV12-4	.	.	TRBJ2-3	TGTGTCAGTAGTTTACGGCAGGGCTCGGATACGCAGTATTTT	CVSSLRQGSDTQYF
TRBV11-2	few	TRBD1	TRBJ2-2	TGTGCCAGCAGCCCGGACGGGTGGGACAGACGAACCGGGGAGCTGTTTTTT	CASSPDGWDRRTGELFF
TRBV4-2	.	TRBD1	TRBJ1-1	TGTGCCAGCAGCCAAGAAGGCGGGACAGGGTCCACCGAAGCTTTCTTT	CASSQEGGTGSTEAFF
TRBV5-1	.	TRBD2	TRBJ2-1	TGCGCCAGCAGCGAATTAGCGGGGGCATCCTACAATGAGCAGTTCTTC	CASSELAGASYNEQFF
TRBV11-3	.	.	TRBJ2-3	TGTACCAGCAGAATGAGCCAAGGTGATACGCAATATTTT	CTSRMSQGDTQYF
TRBV11-1	.	TRBD2	TRBJ2-2	TGTGCCAGCAGCGCGCTACTAGCGGGAGAATCCACCGGGGAGCTGTTTTTC	CASSALLAGESTGELFF
TRBV5-1	many	.	TRBJ2-1	TGCGCCAGCAGCTTTGAACAGGTTTTAAGGGATGAGCAGTTCTTC	CASSFEQVLRDEQFF
TRBV12-3/TRBV12-4	.	.	TRBJ1-4	TGTGCGAGCAATCCGACAGTAAGCAATAAAAAACTGTTTTTT	CASNPTVSNKKLFF
TRBV4-1	.	.	TRBJ2-3	TGCGCCAGCAGCCAAGATAGGAGGAGAGCCACTGGCGTCACAGATACGCAGTATTTT	CASSQDRRRATGVTDTQYF
TRBV11-2	once	TRBD1	TRBJ1-3	TGTGCCAGCAGCTTAGACCCAGGGGGGAACACCTTATATTTT	CASSLDPGGNTLYF
TRBV20-1	.	TRBD1	TRBJ1-1	TGCAGTGCTAAAGATGCGTCAGGGGGGGATAACACTGAAGCTTTCTTC	CSAKDASGGDNTEAFF
TRBV6-2/TRBV6-3	few	TRBD2	TRBJ2-1	TGTGCCAGCAGTTACTCTAACTCTGGGGCTAGCGGGTACTACAATGAGCTGTTCTTC	CASSYSNSGASGYYNELFF
TRBV7-9	many	.	TRBJ2-7	TGTGCCAGCAGCACTGATTCGACGCAAACGTGGTACGAGCAGTACTTC	CASSTDSTQTWYEQYF
TRBV11-3	.	.	TRBJ1-1	TGTACCAGCAGCTTAATTGGGCCGCCGGGACGGATGAACATTGAAGTTTTCTTT	CTSSLIGPPGRMNIEVFF
TRBV7-8	.	TRBD1	TRBJ2-7	TGTGGCAGCAGCTTAGCGACGGGACAGGGTTTCGAGCAGTACTTC	CGSSLATGQGFEQYF
TRBV20-1	.	.	TRBJ1-1	TGCAGCGCTACCCAGGGAGCCAACACTGAAGCTTTCTTT	CSATQGANTEAFF
TRBV11-2	.	.	TRBJ2-7	TGTGACAGCAGCCCGTTGACGGATGGATGGCAGTACTTC	CDSSPLTDGWQYF
TRBV6-1	once	.	TRBJ1-1	TGTGCCAACAGTGGTGGGACATTCAATACTGAAGCTTTCTTT	CANSGGTFNTEAFF